This entry lists 23 T cell receptor beta chains sequenced from one sample in a study of blood T cell repertoires in COVID-19. The repertoire was sequenced with immunoSEQ multiplex PCR; TCRdb's copy has only in-frame clones and lacks some. The profile shows 99,000 or so clones, roughly 82% of them singletons. What was sequenced was peripheral blood. Source of these receptors: a man aged 60 to 69 with acute or convalescent COVID-19.

The chain couples TRBV6-5 to TRBJ2-7; tentative D call: TRBD2 (5 bases). The CDR3 has 14 residues. Trimming took off 7 bases at V and 1 base at J, with 14 bases between the two ends. Looked up from germline, CDR1 is MNHEY and CDR2 is SVGAGI. The CDR3, as DNA: TGTGCCAGCAAGTCGCGGGTAGAATCCTACGAGCAGTACTTC. It encodes CASKSRVESYEQYF.

V gene TRBV5-1 combines with J gene TRBJ2-1; 9 positions match TRBD2. V lost 0 bases, J lost 8 bases, and 0 bases stayed unmatched. The germline gives CDR1 SGHRS, CDR2 YFSETQ. The CDR3 covers 13 residues. Here the CDR3 DNA reads TGCGCCAGCAGCTTGGGGACTAGCGATGAGCAGTTCTTC. Encoded protein: CASSLGTSDEQFF. Filled out from reference TRBV5-1 and TRBJ2-1, the complete variable domain reads KAGVTQTPRYLIKTRGQQVTLSCSPISGHRSVSWYQQTPGQGLQFLFEYFSETQRNKGNFPGRFSGRQFSNSRSEMNVSTLELGDSALYLCASSLGTSDEQFFGPGTRLTVL.

This clone was counted a single time. The rearrangement links TRBV6-5 to TRBJ1-2; D not resolved. V lost 7 bases and J lost 2, with 14 bases in between. CDR1 is MNHEY and CDR2 is SVGAGI in the germline V gene. The CDR3 is 14 residues long. DNA of the CDR3: TGTGCCAGCAATCCCTTGGGAGGGAACTATGGCTACACCTTC. It is translated as CASNPLGGNYGYTF.

This clone appeared a few times. The chain couples TRBV7-9 to TRBJ1-1; tentative D call: TRBD1 (5 bases). The germline V and J ends were trimmed by 9 bases and 0 bases, with 11 bases remaining between them. The CDR3 loop spans 13 amino acids. Germline lookup yields CDR1 SEHNR and CDR2 FQNEAQ (reference sequence). The CDR3 nucleotides are TGTGCCAGATCCGACAGTGTGAACACTGAAGCTTTCTTT. This codes for CARSDSVNTEAFF. The full variable domain, with the rest looked up from reference TRBV7-9 and TRBJ1-1, is DTGVSQNPRHKITKRGQNVTFRCDPISEHNRLYWYRQTLGQGPEFLTYFQNEAQLEKSRLLSDRFSAERPKGSFSTLEIQRTEQGDSAMYLCARSDSVNTEAFFGQGTRLTVV.

This clone was found once. V is TRBV11-3 and J is TRBJ2-3; the D gene is possibly TRBD2 (6 bases). Looked up from germline, CDR1 is SGHNT and CDR2 is YENEEA. The ends were cut back, 6 bases at V and 3 bases at J, with 16 bases in the middle. There are 15 residues in the CDR3. This CDR3 reads CASSPPGGLTDTQYF. The CDR3 DNA reads TGTGCCAGCAGTCCTCCCGGGGGTTTGACAGATACGCAGTATTTT.

J is TRBJ1-1 and V is TRBV6-6; 10 bases line up with TRBD1. V was pared by 4 bases and J by 4 bases, with 3 bases of the junction left unmatched. This CDR3 spans 14 amino acids. CDR1 is MNHNY and CDR2 is SVGAGI in the germline V gene (reference sequence). The DNA for the CDR3 is TGTGCCAGCAGTTTAGGACAGGGGGGCACTGAAGCTTTCTTT. Its translation: CASSLGQGGTEAFF.

This sequence joins TRBV11-1 and TRBJ1-1; TRBD1 matches at 7 bases. This CDR3 region has 16 residues. Germline loops: CDR1 SGHAT, CDR2 FQDESV (reference sequence). After removal of 1 base from V and 1 base from J, the junction contained 6 bases not matched to a gene. The CDR3 sequence: CASSLENRGGNTEAFF. CDR3 DNA sequence: TGTGCCAGCAGCTTAGAGAACAGGGGCGGGAACACTGAAGCTTTCTTT.

J is TRBJ1-4 and V is TRBV6-5, with no clear D. The V end lost 8 bases, the J end lost 6 bases, and 10 bases lay between the germline ends. CDR3 length: 12 amino acids. Per the germline V gene, CDR1 is MNHEY and CDR2 is SVGAGI. CDR3 sequence (DNA): TGTGCCAGCTTGAGGCCAGATGAAAAACTGTTTTTT. This sequence encodes CASLRPDEKLFF.

The chain is built from TRBV27 and TRBJ2-2; 10 bases line up with TRBD1. This CDR3 spans 15 amino acids. V lost 5 bases and J lost 4; bases outside the gene matches: 4. Germline CDR1 and CDR2: MNHEY and SMNVEV (reference sequence). The CDR3 protein is CASSLTGGITGELFF. Here the CDR3 DNA reads TGTGCCAGCAGTCTGACAGGGGGCATCACCGGGGAGCTGTTTTTT.

The genes are TRBV6-1 and TRBJ2-2, with D possibly TRBD2 on 5 matching bases. Germline V gene sequence: CDR1 MNHNS, CDR2 SASEGT. The V gene lost 0 bases and the J gene lost 3 bases, with 5 bases spanning the gap. The CDR3 contains 14 residues. The CDR3 protein is CASSEAADTGELFF. Here the CDR3 DNA reads TGTGCCAGCAGTGAAGCAGCGGACACCGGGGAGCTGTTTTTT.

This clone was seen ten or more times. The chain employs TRBV4-3 and TRBJ2-1; D may be TRBD2 (5 bases). Germline CDR1 is LGHNA and CDR2 is YSLEER. V lost 0 bases and J lost 8, with 14 bases in between. The CDR3 is made up of 15 amino acids. The CDR3 spells CASSQEASSGYEQFF. CDR3 nucleotides: TGCGCCAGCAGCCAAGAGGCTAGCTCGGGCTATGAGCAGTTCTTC.

The genes are TRBV21-1 and TRBJ2-1; the table's D call, TRBD1, has no DNA check behind it. TRBV21-1 is designated a pseudogene. The length of the CDR3 is 16 residues. The CDR3 DNA follows: TGTGCCAGCAGCGCCCCGGGACAGACCTCCTACAATGAGCAGTTCTTC. Protein: CASSAPGQTSYNEQFF.

The V and J genes are TRBV28 and TRBJ1-4, with 7 bases fitting TRBD1. Trimming removed 4 bases from V and 5 bases from J; junction bases left unmatched: 16. This CDR3 has 18 residues. Germline V lookup: CDR1 MDHEN, CDR2 SYDVKM. CDR3 sequence (DNA): TGTGCCAGCAGTTCTCCGGGACAGCCGGACGGGCGAAATGAAAAACTGTTTTTT. Protein: CASSSPGQPDGRNEKLFF.

This chain links TRBV7-8 with TRBJ2-1, with D perhaps matching TRBD2 (5 bases). V shed 1 base and J shed 7 bases, with 14 bases lying between them. The CDR3 has 15 amino acids. CDR1 is SGHVS, CDR2 FQNEAQ, per germline. CDR3 nucleotide sequence: TGTGCCAGCAGCTTAGACCTTAAGGGAGAAAATGAGCAGTTCTTC. Protein sequence: CASSLDLKGENEQFF.

This chain links TRBV30 with TRBJ1-6; TRBD1 matches at 8 bases. Trimming removed 0 bases from V and 7 bases from J; junction bases left unmatched: 5. The CDR3 extends over 15 amino acids. Germline V gene sequence: CDR1 GTSNPN, CDR2 SVGIG (reference sequence). CDR3 residues: CAWSVVGQGNSPLHF. The CDR3 nucleotides read TGTGCCTGGAGTGTAGTAGGACAGGGAAATTCACCCCTCCACTTT.

The chain employs TRBV11-3 and TRBJ2-5; weak D call: TRBD1 (6 bases). Germline-derived CDR1 and CDR2 are SGHNT and YENEEA. This CDR3 comprises 15 residues. Trimming removed 4 bases at V and 1 base at J, with 13 bases between. DNA for the CDR3: TGTGCCAGCAGCTCACAGGGTACCCTCCAAGAGACCCAGTACTTC. Translation gives CASSSQGTLQETQYF.

V and J are TRBV6-5 and TRBJ1-5; D uncertain. With 0 bases removed from V and 4 bases from J, the gap between germline ends came to 10 bases. Germline V gives CDR1 MNHEY, CDR2 SVGAGI. CDR3 length: 15 amino acids. CDR3 protein: CASSYSPDRNQPQHF. CDR3 coding DNA: TGTGCCAGCAGTTACTCCCCTGATCGGAATCAGCCCCAGCATTTT.

The chain has TRBV28 and TRBJ2-7; TRBD2 is a possible D gene (5 bases). The CDR3 spans 14 residues. The germline gives CDR1 MDHEN, CDR2 SYDVKM. V was cut by 7 bases and J by 7 bases, with 20 bases left in between. The DNA of the CDR3 is TGTGCCAGCACCATAAGGACGGTTCGGGGAGAGCAGTACTTC. This sequence encodes CASTIRTVRGEQYF.

The chain joins TRBV18 to TRBJ1-2, with TRBD1 matching over 9 bases. The CDR3 sequence is 14 residues long. J lost 3 bases, V lost 4 bases, and 3 bases had no gene match. Germline-derived CDR1 and CDR2 are KGHSH and LQKENI. The CDR3 bases are TGTGCCAGCTCACAGGGACAGGGAGACTATGGCTACACCTTC. Amino acid sequence: CASSQGQGDYGYTF.

The chain uses TRBV24-1 and TRBJ1-2; 10 bases are shared with TRBD1. The ends lost 2 bases at V and 2 bases at J; junction bases unmatched: 1. The V gene's germline CDR1 is KGHDR and CDR2 SFDVKD. This CDR3 region has 15 residues. CDR3 nucleotides: TGTGCCACCAGTGATTGGGGACAGGGGAACTATGGCTACACCTTC. Translation gives CATSDWGQGNYGYTF.

CDR3 DNA: TGTGCCAGCAGTACCCTAGCGGGGGGGGAAGATACGCAGTATTTT. Residues: CASSTLAGGEDTQYF. This rearrangement joins TRBV6-5 to TRBJ2-3, with 12 bases aligning to TRBD2. Germline trimming cut 5 bases from V and 5 bases from J; bases unmatched to any gene: 5. There are 15 residues in the CDR3. Germline loops: CDR1 MNHEY, CDR2 SVGAGI.

Of note for this clone: Other DNA variants within this sample encode the same CDR3. The gene calls are TRBV7-9 and TRBJ1-4, with 10 nucleotides matching TRBD1. Germline V gene lookup returns CDR1 SEHNR and CDR2 FQNEAQ (reference sequence). The CDR3 loop spans 14 amino acids. The V gene end was trimmed by 5 bases and the J gene end by 8 bases; junction bases not matched to a gene: 5. The CDR3, as DNA: TGTGCCAGCAGCCCGGGACAGGGGAGCGAAAAACTGTTTTTT. It specifies CASSPGQGSEKLFF.

V gene TRBV7-6 combines with J gene TRBJ2-3; 8 bases agree with TRBD1. Trimming removed 5 bases from V and 6 bases from J; junction bases left unmatched: 7. The CDR3 consists of 14 residues. CDR1 is SGHVS and CDR2 is FNYEAQ in the germline V gene. The CDR3 DNA reads as TGTGCCAGCAGCGTAGATCAGGGGGCTGATACGCAGTATTTT. The encoded protein is CASSVDQGADTQYF.